These 10 T cell receptor beta chains were sequenced from one sample in a study of radiation and T cells in renal cell carcinoma. Using immunoSEQ multiplex PCR, the repertoire was profiled, and TCRdb retains in-frame clones only, with some absent. The table lists more than 140,000 clones, roughly 83% of them singletons. Time point given: baseline pretreatment blood. The treatment denotes: 15 Gy SBRT to primary tumor, nephrectomy 4 weeks later. The sample here was blood, taken from a patient whose treatment included radiotherapy and nephrectomy. The receptors originated from a woman aged 45-65 years with renal cell carcinoma.

The rearrangement links TRBV6-1 to TRBJ1-2; D perhaps matches TRBD1 (5 bases). Looked up from germline, CDR1 is MNHNS and CDR2 is SASEGT. Trimming took 2 bases from V and 1 from J, leaving 11 bases between them. The CDR3 runs to 15 residues. The CDR3 reads CASSEMATVNYGYTF. The CDR3 nucleotides read TGTGCCAGCAGTGAAATGGCGACAGTTAACTATGGCTACACCTTC.

This clone was found a few times. The chain combines TRBV19 with TRBJ1-1; D may be TRBD1 (6 bases). Trimming removed 6 bases from V and 3 bases from J, with 11 bases in between. Germline loops: CDR1 LNHDA, CDR2 SQIVND (reference sequence). The CDR3 contains 13 residues. CDR3 residues: CASRSNRDTEAFF. CDR3 nucleotides: TGTGCCAGTAGAAGCAACAGGGACACTGAAGCTTTCTTT.

The genes are TRBV27 and TRBJ2-7; weak D call: TRBD1 (6 bases). This CDR3 is 13 amino acids long. Trimming left V 5 bases short and J 3 bases short, with 11 bases between. From germline, CDR1 is MNHEY and CDR2 SMNVEV (reference sequence). The CDR3 is CASSLRGNYEQYF. The CDR3 DNA is TGTGCCAGCAGTCTCAGGGGTAACTACGAGCAGTACTTC.

Only a few counts were recorded for this clone. This sequence joins TRBV7-7 and TRBJ1-3; no reliable D call. V was shortened by 1 base and J by 2 bases, with 3 bases between the two germline ends. The V gene's germline CDR1 is SSHAT and CDR2 FNYEAQ (reference sequence). The CDR3 runs to 13 residues. The CDR3 bases are TGTGCCAGCAGCTTAGGTGCTGGAAACACCATATATTTT. Translated, it gives CASSLGAGNTIYF.

The chain joins TRBV15 to TRBJ1-1; TRBD1 is a possible D gene (5 bases). The CDR3 contains 13 residues. V was cut by 0 bases and J by 7 bases, with 9 bases left in between. CDR1 LNHNV and CDR2 YYDKDF come from the germline V gene (reference sequence). CDR3 region: CATSRDLQGEAFF. DNA for the CDR3: TGTGCCACCAGCAGAGATCTCCAGGGTGAAGCTTTCTTT. Full variable domain (missing parts from reference TRBV15 and TRBJ1-1): DAMVIQNPRYQVTQFGKPVTLSCSQTLNHNVMYWYQQKSSQAPKLLFHYYDKDFNNEADTPDNFQSRRPNTSFCFLDIRSPGLGDTAMYLCATSRDLQGEAFFGQGTRLTVV.

The chain joins TRBV6-6 to TRBJ2-1; no clear D gene. This CDR3 region has 14 residues. Germline values: CDR1 MNHNY, CDR2 SVGAGI (reference sequence). V was cut by 2 bases and J by 5 bases, with 10 bases left in between. As DNA, the CDR3 is TGTGCCAGCAGTTACCTCGAGATGAACAATGAGCAGTTCTTC. This codes for CASSYLEMNNEQFF.

There are a few counts of this clone. The V call is TRBV19, the J call TRBJ1-3; D not certain. Germline CDR1 reads LNHDA; CDR2 reads SQIVND (reference sequence). This CDR3 is built from 14 residues. Trimming pared 4 bases from V and 7 bases from J, leaving 14 bases between. Here the CDR3 reads CASSTTISANTIYF. The CDR3 DNA follows: TGTGCCAGTAGTACTACCATTTCGGCGAACACCATATATTTT.

This sequence joins TRBV5-1 and TRBJ2-3; D may be TRBD1 (5 bases). V was trimmed by 0 bases and J by 4 bases, leaving 9 bases between them. Germline CDR1 is SGHRS and CDR2 is YFSETQ. This CDR3 is built from 14 residues. DNA for the CDR3: TGCGCCAGCAGCTTGGAGTGGGGCGCAGATACGCAGTATTTT. This encodes CASSLEWGADTQYF.

This clone was counted only a few times. The rearrangement joins TRBV4-2 to TRBJ1-5; D unclear. Trimming pared 0 bases from V and 1 base from J, leaving 4 bases between. CDR1 and CDR2 from the germline V gene are LGHNA and YNFKEQ. The CDR3 consists of 14 residues. CDR3 DNA: TGTGCCAGCAGCCAAGATGGCAGCAATCAGCCCCAGCATTTT. Translating gives CASSQDGSNQPQHF.

The V and J genes are TRBV25-1 and TRBJ2-2; D remains unclear. The V gene's germline CDR1 is MGHDK and CDR2 SYGVNS. This CDR3 is built from 13 residues. V lost 6 bases and J 5 bases, leaving 10 bases between the germline ends. The CDR3 DNA sequence: TGTGCCAGCAGGTGGCTGGATACCGGGGAGCTGTTTTTT. Translating it yields CASRWLDTGELFF.